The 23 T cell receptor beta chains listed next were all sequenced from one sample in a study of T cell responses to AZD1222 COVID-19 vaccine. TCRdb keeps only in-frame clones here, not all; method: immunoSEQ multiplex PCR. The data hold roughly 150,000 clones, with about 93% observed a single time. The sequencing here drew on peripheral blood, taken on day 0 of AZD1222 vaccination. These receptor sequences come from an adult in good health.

CDR3 sequence: CASSRGAADTQYF. CDR3 DNA: TGTGCCAGCAGCCGTGGGGCCGCAGATACGCAGTATTTT. V usage is TRBV5-8 and J usage is TRBJ2-3, with D possibly matching TRBD1 (5 bases). Germline-derived CDR1 and CDR2 are SGHTS and YDEGEE. The CDR3 spans 13 residues. V lost 4 bases, J lost 4 bases, and 10 bases lay in between.

The chain's CDR3 is CASSPVTLTSSYEQYF. The CDR3 coding sequence is TGTGCCAGCAGCCCAGTGACTCTTACTAGCTCCTACGAGCAGTACTTC. The chain joins TRBV5-6 to TRBJ2-7; tentatively, D is TRBD2 (5 bases). V dropped 4 bases and J dropped 0 bases, with 17 bases sitting between them. This CDR3 has 16 amino acids. Germline CDR1 reads SGHDT; CDR2 reads YYEEEE.

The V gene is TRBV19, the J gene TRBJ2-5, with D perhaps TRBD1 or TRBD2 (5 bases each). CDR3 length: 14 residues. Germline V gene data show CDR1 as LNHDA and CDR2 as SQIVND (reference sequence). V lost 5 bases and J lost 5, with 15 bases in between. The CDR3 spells CASSAPGRYETQYF. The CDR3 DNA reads TGTGCCAGTAGTGCTCCGGGACGCTATGAGACCCAGTACTTC.

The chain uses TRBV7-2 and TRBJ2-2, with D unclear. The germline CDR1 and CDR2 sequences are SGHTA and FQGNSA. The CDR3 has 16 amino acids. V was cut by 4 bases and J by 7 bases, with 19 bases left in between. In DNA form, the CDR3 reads TGTGCCAGCAGCTCTCAGAGGACCCGAATCCTCGGGGAGCTGTTTTTT. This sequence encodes CASSSQRTRILGELFF.

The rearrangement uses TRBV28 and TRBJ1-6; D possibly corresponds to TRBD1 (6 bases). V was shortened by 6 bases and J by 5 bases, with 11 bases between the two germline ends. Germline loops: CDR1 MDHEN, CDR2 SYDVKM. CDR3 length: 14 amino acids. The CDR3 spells CASSSGTNNSPLHF. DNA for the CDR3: TGTGCCAGCAGCTCCGGGACAAATAATTCACCCCTCCACTTT.

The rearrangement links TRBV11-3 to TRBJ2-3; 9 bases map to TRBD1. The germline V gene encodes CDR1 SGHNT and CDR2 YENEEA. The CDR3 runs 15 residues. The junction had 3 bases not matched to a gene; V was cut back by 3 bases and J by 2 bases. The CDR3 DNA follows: TGTGCCAGCAGCTTCGGACAGGGGATCACAGATACGCAGTATTTT. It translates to CASSFGQGITDTQYF.

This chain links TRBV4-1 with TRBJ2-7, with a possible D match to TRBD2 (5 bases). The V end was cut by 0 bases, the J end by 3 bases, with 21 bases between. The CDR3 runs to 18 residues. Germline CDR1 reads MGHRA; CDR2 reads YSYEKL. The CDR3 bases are TGCGCCAGCAGCCAAGATCTCCCCAGCGGATGGAACTACTACGAGCAGTACTTC. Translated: CASSQDLPSGWNYYEQYF.

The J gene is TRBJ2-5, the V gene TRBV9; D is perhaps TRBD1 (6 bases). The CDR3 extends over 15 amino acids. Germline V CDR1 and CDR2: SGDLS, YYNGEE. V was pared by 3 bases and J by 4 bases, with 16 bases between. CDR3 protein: CASSARDTKSETQYF. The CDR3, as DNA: TGTGCCAGCAGCGCCCGGGACACCAAGTCAGAGACCCAGTACTTC.

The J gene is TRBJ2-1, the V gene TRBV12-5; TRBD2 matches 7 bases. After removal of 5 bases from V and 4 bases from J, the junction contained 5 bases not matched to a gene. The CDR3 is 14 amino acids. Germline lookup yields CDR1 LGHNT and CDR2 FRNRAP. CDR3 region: CASGPGAGYNEQFF. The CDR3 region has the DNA TGTGCTAGTGGTCCGGGAGCGGGATACAATGAGCAGTTCTTC.

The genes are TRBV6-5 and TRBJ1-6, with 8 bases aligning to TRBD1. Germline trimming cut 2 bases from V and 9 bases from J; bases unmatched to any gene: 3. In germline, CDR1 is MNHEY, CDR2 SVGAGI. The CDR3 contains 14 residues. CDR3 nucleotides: TGTGCCAGCAGTTACGGACAGGGAAGTTCACCCCTCCACTTT. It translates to CASSYGQGSSPLHF.

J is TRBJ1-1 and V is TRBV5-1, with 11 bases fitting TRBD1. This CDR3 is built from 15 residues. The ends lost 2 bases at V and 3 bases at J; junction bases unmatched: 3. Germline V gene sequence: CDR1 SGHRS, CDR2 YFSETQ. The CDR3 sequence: CASSFLGQGDTEAFF. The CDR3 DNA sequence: TGCGCCAGCAGCTTCTTGGGACAGGGGGACACTGAAGCTTTCTTT.

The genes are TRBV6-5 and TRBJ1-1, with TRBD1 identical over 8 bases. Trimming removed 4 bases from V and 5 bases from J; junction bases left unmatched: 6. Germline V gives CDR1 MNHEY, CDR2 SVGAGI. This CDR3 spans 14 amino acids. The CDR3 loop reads CASSLQGVGTEAFF. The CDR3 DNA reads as TGTGCCAGCAGTTTACAGGGGGTAGGGACTGAAGCTTTCTTT.

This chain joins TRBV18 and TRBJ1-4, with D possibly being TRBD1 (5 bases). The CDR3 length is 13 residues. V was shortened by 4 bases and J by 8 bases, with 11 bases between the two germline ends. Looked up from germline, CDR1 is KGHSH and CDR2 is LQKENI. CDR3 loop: CASSLSRDEKLFF. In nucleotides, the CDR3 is TGTGCCAGCTCACTCTCCCGGGACGAAAAACTGTTTTTT. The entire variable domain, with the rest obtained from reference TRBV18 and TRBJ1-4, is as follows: NAGVMQNPRHLVRRRGQEARLRCSPMKGHSHVYWYRQLPEEGLKFMVYLQKENIIDESGMPKERFSAEFPKEGPSILRIQQVVRGDSAAYFCASSLSRDEKLFFGSGTQLSVL.

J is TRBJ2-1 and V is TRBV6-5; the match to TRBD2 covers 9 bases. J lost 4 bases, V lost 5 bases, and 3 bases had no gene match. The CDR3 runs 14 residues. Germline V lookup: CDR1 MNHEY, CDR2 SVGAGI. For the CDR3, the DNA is TGTGCCAGCAGTAGGACTAGCGAGTACAATGAGCAGTTCTTC. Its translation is CASSRTSEYNEQFF.

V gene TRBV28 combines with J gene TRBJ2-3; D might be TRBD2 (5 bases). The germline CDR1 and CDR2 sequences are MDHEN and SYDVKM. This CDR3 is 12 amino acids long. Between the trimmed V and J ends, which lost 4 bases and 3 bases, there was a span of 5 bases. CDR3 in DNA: TGTGCCAGCAGTTCGGGAACAGATACGCAGTATTTT. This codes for CASSSGTDTQYF.

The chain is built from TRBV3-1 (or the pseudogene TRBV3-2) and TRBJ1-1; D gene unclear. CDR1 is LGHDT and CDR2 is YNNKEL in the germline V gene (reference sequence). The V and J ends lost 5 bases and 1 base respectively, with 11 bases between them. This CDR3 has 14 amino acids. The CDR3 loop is CASSAKPGNTEAFF. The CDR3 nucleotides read TGTGCCAGCAGCGCGAAGCCCGGGAACACTGAAGCTTTCTTT.

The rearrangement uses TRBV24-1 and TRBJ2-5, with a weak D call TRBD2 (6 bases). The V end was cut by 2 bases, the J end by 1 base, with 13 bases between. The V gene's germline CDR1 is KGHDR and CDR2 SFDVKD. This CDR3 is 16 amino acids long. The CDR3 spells CATSDYGGTGQETQYF. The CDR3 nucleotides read TGTGCCACCAGTGATTATGGGGGGACTGGCCAAGAGACCCAGTACTTC.

The CDR3 nucleotides read TGTGCCAGCAGCTTGGGGATACGAGAGACCCAGTACTTC. Translated, it gives CASSLGIRETQYF. V and J are TRBV7-2 and TRBJ2-5; D remains unclear. Trimming cost V 3 bases and J 4 bases, with 9 bases left between them. CDR3 length: 13 residues. Looked up from germline, CDR1 is SGHTA and CDR2 is FQGNSA.

CDR3 sequence reads: CASSQLGGVGYTF. In nucleotides, the CDR3 is TGTGCCAGCAGCCAACTGGGCGGGGTTGGCTACACCTTC. The genes are TRBV3-1 (or the pseudogene TRBV3-2) and TRBJ1-2; D not resolved. Germline V gene data show CDR1 as LGHDT and CDR2 as YNNKEL (reference sequence). Trimming removed 2 bases at V and 7 bases at J, with 11 bases between. There are 13 residues in the CDR3.

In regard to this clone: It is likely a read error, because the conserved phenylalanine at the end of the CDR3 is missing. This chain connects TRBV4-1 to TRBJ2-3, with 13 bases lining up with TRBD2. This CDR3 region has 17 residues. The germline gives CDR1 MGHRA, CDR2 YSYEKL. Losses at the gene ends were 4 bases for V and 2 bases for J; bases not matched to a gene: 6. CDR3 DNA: TGCGCCAGCAGCCGGGCCGGGACTAGCGGGATCACAGATACGCAGTATTCT. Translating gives CASSRAGTSGITDTQYS.

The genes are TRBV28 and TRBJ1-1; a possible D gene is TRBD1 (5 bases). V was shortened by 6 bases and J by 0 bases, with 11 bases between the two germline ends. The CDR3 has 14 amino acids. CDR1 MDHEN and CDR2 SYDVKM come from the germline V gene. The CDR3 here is CASRGGRLNTEAFF. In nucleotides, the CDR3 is TGTGCCAGCAGGGGGGGACGGCTGAACACTGAAGCTTTCTTT. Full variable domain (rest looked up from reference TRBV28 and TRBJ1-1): DVKVTQSSRYLVKRTGEKVFLECVQDMDHENMFWYRQDPGLGLRLIYFSYDVKMKEKGDIPEGYSVSREKKERFSLILESASTNQTSMYLCASRGGRLNTEAFFGQGTRLTVV.

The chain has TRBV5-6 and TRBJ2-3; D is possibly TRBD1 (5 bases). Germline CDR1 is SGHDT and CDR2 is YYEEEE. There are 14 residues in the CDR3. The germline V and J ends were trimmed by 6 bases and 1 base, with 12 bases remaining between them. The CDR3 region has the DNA TGTGCCAGCATGGACATGACCGGCACAGATACGCAGTATTTT. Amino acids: CASMDMTGTDTQYF. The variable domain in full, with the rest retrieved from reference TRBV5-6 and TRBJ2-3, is DAGVTQSPTHLIKTRGQQVTLRCSPKSGHDTVSWYQQALGQGPQFIFQYYEEEERQRGNFPDRFSGHQFPNYSSELNVNALLLGDSALYLCASMDMTGTDTQYFGPGTRLTVL.

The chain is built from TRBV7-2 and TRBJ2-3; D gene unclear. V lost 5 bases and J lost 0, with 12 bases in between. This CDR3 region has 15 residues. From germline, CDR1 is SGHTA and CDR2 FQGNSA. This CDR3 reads CASSPPLGSTDTQYF. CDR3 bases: TGTGCCAGCAGCCCGCCTTTAGGTAGCACAGATACGCAGTATTTT.